These 19 T cell receptor beta chains were sequenced from one sample in a study of blood T cell repertoires in COVID-19. Sequencing was performed with immunoSEQ multiplex PCR; in TCRdb, only in-frame clones are kept and a portion is missing. The sample shows 70,000 or so clones, about four fifths of them seen only once. Sequencing was done on a sample of peripheral blood. These receptors all come from a man between 65 and 79 years old with acute or convalescent COVID-19.

The chain is built from TRBV5-4 and TRBJ1-4, with unresolved D. Germline loops: CDR1 SGHNT, CDR2 YYREEE (reference sequence). The CDR3 is 15 residues long. Trimming pared 0 bases from V and 4 bases from J, leaving 10 bases between. In DNA form, the CDR3 reads TGTGCCAGCAGCTTGGCCTTAGGGAGTAATGAAAAACTGTTTTTT. This sequence encodes CASSLALGSNEKLFF.

The chain uses TRBV19 and TRBJ1-1; D call uncertain. The CDR3 loop spans 15 amino acids. Germline CDR1 reads LNHDA; CDR2 reads SQIVND (reference sequence). V dropped 2 bases and J dropped 1 base, with 11 bases sitting between them. The CDR3 coding sequence is TGTGCCAGTAGTATACGCGGCCAAGGGAACACTGAAGCTTTCTTT. It specifies CASSIRGQGNTEAFF.

This sequence joins TRBV19 and TRBJ1-2; D remains ambiguous. The germline V and J ends were trimmed by 0 bases and 1 base, with 9 bases remaining between them. The germline gives CDR1 LNHDA, CDR2 SQIVND (reference sequence). CDR3 size: 15 residues. The CDR3 bases are TGTGCCAGTAGTATAGAACGCGGCAATAACTATGGCTACACCTTC. Protein product: CASSIERGNNYGYTF.

V usage is TRBV27 and J usage is TRBJ2-5; the D gene is possibly TRBD1 (6 bases). Per the germline V gene, CDR1 is MNHEY and CDR2 is SMNVEV (reference sequence). Trimming removed 4 bases at V and 2 bases at J, with 11 bases between. The CDR3 length is 14 residues. CDR3: CASSSSTGQETQYF. CDR3 nucleotide sequence: TGTGCCAGCAGTTCCTCGACAGGTCAAGAGACCCAGTACTTC.

The chain has TRBV5-1 and TRBJ1-1; no reliable D call. Trimming shortened V by 0 bases and J by 8 bases, and 11 bases separated the two germline ends. The germline gives CDR1 SGHRS, CDR2 YFSETQ. CDR3 length: 13 amino acids. CDR3 sequence reads: CASSLDRFEEAFF. The CDR3 nucleotides are TGCGCCAGCAGCTTGGACCGATTCGAGGAAGCTTTCTTT.

This clone has a single count. This sequence joins TRBV23-1 and TRBJ1-6; TRBD1 matches 8 bases. TRBV23-1 is an ORF, and what it does is uncertain. V was clipped by 4 bases and J by 10 bases; unmatched bases: 9. The CDR3 sequence is 15 residues long. The CDR3 nucleotides are TGCGCCAGCAGTCCTGACAGGGGTCTAAGATCACCCCTCCACTTT. Translated: CASSPDRGLRSPLHF.

The CDR3 DNA reads as TGTGCCAGCAGCAGATGGGACAGGGAAGAGACCCAGTACTTC. Its protein product is CASSRWDREETQYF. This chain links TRBV7-9 with TRBJ2-5; 9 bases match TRBD1. This CDR3 has 14 amino acids. Germline V gene sequence: CDR1 SEHNR, CDR2 FQNEAQ (reference sequence). V lost 5 bases and J lost 3; bases outside the gene matches: 4. Filled out from reference TRBV7-9 and TRBJ2-5, the complete variable domain reads DTGVSQNPRHKITKRGQNVTFRCDPISEHNRLYWYRQTLGQGPEFLTYFQNEAQLEKSRLLSDRFSAERPKGSFSTLEIQRTEQGDSAMYLCASSRWDREETQYFGPGTRLLVL.

This chain connects TRBV23-1 to TRBJ1-1; D is unclear. TRBV23-1 is marked as an open reading frame, function uncertain. The CDR3 contains 14 residues. V was clipped by 2 bases and J by 4 bases, with 11 bases between them. CDR3 bases: TGCGCCAGCAGTCAACCGCTCGGGGTCACTGAAGCTTTCTTT. Protein sequence: CASSQPLGVTEAFF.

The V and J genes are TRBV18 and TRBJ2-7; TRBD1 matches 8 bases. This CDR3 contains 14 residues. Germline lookup yields CDR1 KGHSH and CDR2 LQKENI. V was clipped by 3 bases and J by 3 bases; unmatched bases: 4. The DNA of the CDR3 is TGTGCCAGCTCACCGGGACAGGCAATCTACGAGCAGTACTTC. Protein product: CASSPGQAIYEQYF. Filled out from reference TRBV18 and TRBJ2-7, the complete variable domain reads NAGVMQNPRHLVRRRGQEARLRCSPMKGHSHVYWYRQLPEEGLKFMVYLQKENIIDESGMPKERFSAEFPKEGPSILRIQQVVRGDSAAYFCASSPGQAIYEQYFGPGTRLTVT.

The chain employs TRBV6-2 or TRBV6-3 and TRBJ2-3; 7 nucleotides match TRBD2. The ends lost 5 bases at V and 5 bases at J; junction bases unmatched: 10. The CDR3 has 15 residues. Germline V gene data show CDR1 as MNHEY and CDR2 as SVGEGT. The CDR3 region has the DNA TGTGCCAGCAGTGAGTGGGAGGGCACAAAAGATACGCAGTATTTT. Translating it yields CASSEWEGTKDTQYF.

The chain links TRBV19 to TRBJ1-6, with 10 bases fitting TRBD1. With V trimmed by 5 bases and J by 5 bases, 0 bases remained unmatched. The CDR3 has 14 amino acids. Germline V gives CDR1 LNHDA, CDR2 SQIVND (reference sequence). The CDR3 nucleotides are TGTGCCAGTAGTGACAGGGGGCATAATTCACCCCTCCACTTT. Its protein is CASSDRGHNSPLHF.

This chain uses TRBV5-4 with TRBJ2-3; D is unclear. Trimming stripped 6 bases from V and 6 bases from J, with 14 bases between. The CDR3 runs to 13 residues. In germline, CDR1 is SGHNT, CDR2 YYREEE (reference sequence). The DNA for the CDR3 is TGTGCCAGCACCACCGTCGAACTGGATACGCAGTATTTT. It yields the protein CASTTVELDTQYF.

The chain carries TRBV6-5 and TRBJ2-7, with D maybe TRBD2 (5 bases). The length of the CDR3 is 15 residues. The germline CDR1 and CDR2 sequences are MNHEY and SVGAGI. Trimming stripped 2 bases from V and 3 bases from J, with 14 bases between. CDR3 in amino acids: CASSYLGEGFYEQYF. The CDR3, as DNA: TGTGCCAGCAGTTACCTGGGAGAAGGGTTCTACGAGCAGTACTTC.

This clone was observed a handful of times. This chain's CDR3 is CATSSGQREGTDTQYF. CDR3 in DNA: TGTGCCACCAGTTCCGGCCAGCGGGAGGGCACAGATACGCAGTATTTT. V and J are TRBV15 and TRBJ2-3; TRBD2 matches 9 bases. V dropped 6 bases and J dropped 1; count of bases not matched to a gene: 8. CDR3 length: 16 residues. Germline V gene lookup returns CDR1 LNHNV and CDR2 YYDKDF (reference sequence).

V and J are TRBV5-1 and TRBJ2-5; 9 bases line up with TRBD2. With 4 bases clipped from V and 5 bases from J, the junction kept 9 bases outside the gene matches. The CDR3 is made up of 15 amino acids. Germline CDR1 is SGHRS and CDR2 is YFSETQ. CDR3 in DNA: TGCGCCAGCAGCACTGGCGGGGGGGATCGGGAGACCCAGTACTTC. It yields the protein CASSTGGGDRETQYF. Variable domain in full (rest from reference TRBV5-1 and TRBJ2-5): KAGVTQTPRYLIKTRGQQVTLSCSPISGHRSVSWYQQTPGQGLQFLFEYFSETQRNKGNFPGRFSGRQFSNSRSEMNVSTLELGDSALYLCASSTGGGDRETQYFGPGTRLLVL.

The chain recombines TRBV11-3 with TRBJ2-3, with TRBD2 matching over 15 bases. The CDR3 runs to 19 residues. CDR1 is SGHNT and CDR2 is YENEEA in the germline V gene. V lost 5 bases and J lost 2; bases outside the gene matches: 11. CDR3 in amino acids: CASSQGLAGGLLYTDTQYF. In DNA form, the CDR3 reads TGTGCCAGCAGCCAGGGACTAGCGGGAGGCCTACTCTACACAGATACGCAGTATTTT.

For the CDR3, the DNA is TGTGCCAGCTCACCATCCCCGGGACAGCGGAACACTGAAGCTTTCTTT. It encodes CASSPSPGQRNTEAFF. This chain connects TRBV18 to TRBJ1-1; 7 bases are shared with TRBD1. J lost 1 base, V lost 2 bases, and 7 bases had no gene match. The V gene's germline CDR1 is KGHSH and CDR2 LQKENI. CDR3 length: 16 residues.

The chain has TRBV6-4 and TRBJ1-5, with D tentatively TRBD1 (5 bases). Germline V gene data show CDR1 as MRHNA and CDR2 as SNTAGT. V was trimmed by 4 bases and J by 1 base, leaving 5 bases between them. The CDR3 contains 13 residues. CDR3 protein: CASSGQSNQPQHF. In DNA form, the CDR3 reads TGTGCCAGCAGTGGACAGAGCAATCAGCCCCAGCATTTT.

A note on this clone: Other DNA variants within this sample encode the same CDR3. This chain uses TRBV6-5 with TRBJ2-7; 7 bases are a match to TRBD1. V shed 5 bases, J shed 2 bases, and the junction held 3 bases outside the gene matches. This CDR3 is 13 amino acids long. In germline, CDR1 is MNHEY, CDR2 SVGAGI. Written as DNA, the CDR3 is TGTGCCAGCAGTCCACAGGGGACCTACGAGCAGTACTTC. This gives the protein CASSPQGTYEQYF.